Following are 9 T cell receptor beta chains from one sample sequenced in a study of blood T cell repertoires in COVID-19. Some clones are missing from TCRdb's copy, which holds only in-frame ones; the method was immunoSEQ multiplex PCR. The profile covers just under 80,000 clones, with approximately 80% appearing a single time and around 5% taken by the ten largest. The specimen sequenced was peripheral blood. The receptor source for this set is a woman aged 70-85 years with acute or convalescent COVID-19.

This chain uses TRBV5-4 with TRBJ1-2; 8 bases map to TRBD1. CDR3 size: 13 residues. CDR1 is SGHNT, CDR2 YYREEE, per germline (reference sequence). With V trimmed by 4 bases and J by 8 bases, 7 bases remained unmatched. CDR3 protein: CASSSQQGGGYTF. As DNA, the CDR3 is TGTGCCAGCAGCAGCCAACAGGGGGGCGGCTACACCTTC.

J is TRBJ1-5 and V is TRBV19, with TRBD1 identical over 9 bases. The junction had 9 bases not matched to a gene; V was cut back by 5 bases and J by 7 bases. CDR1 is LNHDA, CDR2 SQIVND, per germline (reference sequence). This CDR3 is 15 amino acids long. The CDR3 region is CASSLQGAREQPQHF. The CDR3 DNA is TGTGCCAGTAGTTTACAGGGGGCTCGGGAACAGCCCCAGCATTTT. Combining the CDR3 with reference TRBV19 and TRBJ1-5 gives the whole variable domain DGGITQSPKYLFRKEGQNVTLSCEQNLNHDAMYWYRQDPGQGLRLIYYSQIVNDFQKGDIAEGYSVSREKKESFPLTVTSAQKNPTAFYLCASSLQGAREQPQHFGDGTRLSIL.

The rearrangement joins TRBV12-3 or TRBV12-4 to TRBJ2-3; 7 bases fit TRBD1. There are 13 residues in the CDR3. With 5 bases clipped from V and 4 bases from J, the junction kept 3 bases outside the gene matches. The CDR3 loop is CASSLDRADTQYF. The CDR3, as DNA: TGTGCCAGCAGTCTCGACAGGGCAGATACGCAGTATTTT.

This clone was recorded only once. The V gene is TRBV5-6, the J gene TRBJ1-1; 9 nucleotides match TRBD1. Trimming removed 3 bases from V and 2 bases from J; junction bases left unmatched: 5. Germline lookup yields CDR1 SGHDT and CDR2 YYEEEE. The CDR3 length is 15 residues. Here the CDR3 reads CASSSPTGGNTEAFF. In DNA, the CDR3 is TGTGCCAGCAGCTCGCCGACAGGGGGAAACACTGAAGCTTTCTTT. The entire variable domain, with the rest obtained from reference TRBV5-6 and TRBJ1-1, is as follows: DAGVTQSPTHLIKTRGQQVTLRCSPKSGHDTVSWYQQALGQGPQFIFQYYEEEERQRGNFPDRFSGHQFPNYSSELNVNALLLGDSALYLCASSSPTGGNTEAFFGQGTRLTVV.

The chain couples TRBV27 to TRBJ2-5; maybe TRBD1 (6 bases). V was shortened by 8 bases and J by 4 bases, with 20 bases between the two germline ends. The V gene's germline CDR1 is MNHEY and CDR2 SMNVEV (reference sequence). This CDR3 has 15 amino acids. The CDR3 is CASGRLGAGGETQYF. The CDR3 DNA reads TGTGCCAGCGGCCGTCTGGGGGCTGGAGGAGAGACCCAGTACTTC.

This clone has a handful of counts. The chain uses TRBV19 and TRBJ2-7; TRBD1 matches at 10 bases. From germline, CDR1 is LNHDA and CDR2 SQIVND (reference sequence). The ends lost 5 bases at V and 4 bases at J; junction bases unmatched: 2. This CDR3 contains 13 residues. As DNA, the CDR3 is TGTGCCAGTAGTTGGGGACAGGGGTACGAGCAGTACTTC. This gives the protein CASSWGQGYEQYF.

The gene calls are TRBV29-1 and TRBJ2-1, with 8 bases fitting TRBD1. J was trimmed by 7 bases and V by 8 bases; bases with no gene match: 7. The CDR3 length is 12 residues. CDR1 is SQVTM and CDR2 is ANQGSEA in the germline V gene. The CDR3 sequence: CSTRQGTNEQFF. CDR3 nucleotide sequence: TGCAGCACACGACAGGGGACGAATGAGCAGTTCTTC.

The CDR3 loop is CSVDDRTSSYNSPLHF. The CDR3 DNA reads as TGCAGCGTGGATGACAGAACGAGCTCCTATAATTCACCCCTCCACTTT. The chain combines TRBV29-1 with TRBJ1-6; TRBD1 is a possible D gene (5 bases). Germline V gene sequence: CDR1 SQVTM, CDR2 ANQGSEA. This CDR3 is built from 16 residues. V lost 6 bases and J 0 bases, leaving 15 bases between the germline ends.

V usage is TRBV5-4 and J usage is TRBJ1-3; D remains ambiguous. The ends were cut back, 0 bases at V and 1 base at J, with 8 bases in the middle. In germline, CDR1 is SGHNT, CDR2 YYREEE (reference sequence). CDR3 length equals 15 residues. The CDR3 DNA reads TGTGCCAGCAGCTTGGATCCCGGGTCTGGAAACACCATATATTTT. Residues: CASSLDPGSGNTIYF.